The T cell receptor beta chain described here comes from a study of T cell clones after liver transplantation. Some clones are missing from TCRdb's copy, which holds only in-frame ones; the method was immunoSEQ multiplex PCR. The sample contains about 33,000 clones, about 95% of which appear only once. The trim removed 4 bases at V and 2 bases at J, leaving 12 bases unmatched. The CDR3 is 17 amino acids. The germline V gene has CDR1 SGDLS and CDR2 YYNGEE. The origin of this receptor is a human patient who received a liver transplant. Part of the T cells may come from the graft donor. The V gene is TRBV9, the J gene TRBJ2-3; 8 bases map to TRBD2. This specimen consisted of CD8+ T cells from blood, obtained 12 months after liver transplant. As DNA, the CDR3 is TGTGCCAGCAGCAACCGCCTGGGAGCGGGAGACACAGATACGCAGTATTTT. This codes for CASSNRLGAGDTDTQYF.